This T cell receptor (beta chain) appears in the sequencing data of a study of technical replicates of blood from a few donors. Libraries were prepared by immunoSEQ multiplex PCR; TCRdb keeps only in-frame clonotypes and omits some of them. This table holds some 74,000 clones, about 97% found once. Trimming took 2 bases from V and 4 from J; bases not matched to a gene: 9. Germline-derived CDR1 and CDR2 are SGHDT and YYEEEE. The CDR3 spans 15 residues. The sequenced sample was T cells isolated from PBMCs. The chain has TRBV5-6 and TRBJ2-7, with TRBD1 matching over 7 bases. This TCR derives from a human donor in good health. This CDR3 reads CASSLGDSAPYEQYF. DNA for the CDR3: TGTGCCAGCAGCTTAGGGGACAGCGCGCCATACGAGCAGTACTTC. Drawing the rest from reference TRBV5-6 and TRBJ2-7, the complete variable domain is DAGVTQSPTHLIKTRGQQVTLRCSPKSGHDTVSWYQQALGQGPQFIFQYYEEEERQRGNFPDRFSGHQFPNYSSELNVNALLLGDSALYLCASSLGDSAPYEQYFGPGTRLTVT.